Here is one TCR beta chain with its context. Its antigen is as yet unknown. These data come from a study of cytomegalovirus exposure and HLA in healthy donors. Notes on the study in general: A later analysis revealed that TCR association rates differed between HLA loci, peaking at DRB1 and bottoming out at HLA-C. Highly shared variants forming one cluster were likely a sequencing artifact.

In the PCR, 60 Vbeta and 13 Jbeta primers were used. This table comes from immunoSEQ multiplex PCR, and its TCRdb copy is limited to in-frame clones, with some not included. The data hold about 200,000 clones, with about four fifths observed a single time. This CDR3 is built from 15 residues. The germline CDR1 and CDR2 sequences are MGHDK and SYGVNS. The V and J ends lost 4 bases and 3 bases respectively, with 16 bases between them. The receptor was isolated from a man aged 18-30 years in good health and CMV-seronegative. V is TRBV25-1 and J is TRBJ2-7; D is perhaps TRBD1 (6 bases). Sequencing was carried out using PBMCs. CDR3 protein: CASSGSGTLDYEQYF. CDR3 nucleotide sequence: TGTGCCAGCAGTGGATCCGGGACACTTGACTACGAGCAGTACTTC.